A selection of T cell receptor beta chains follows, all from one sample in a study of T cells in Graves' hyperthyroidism and ophthalmopathy. TCRdb passed the multiplex PCR reads through MiXCR, listing each CDR3 protein once. In the table there are a few hundred thousand distinct CDR3 sequences, approximately 15% of which are singletons. The sample consisted of blood. These TCRs come from a woman aged 40 to 50 with Graves' ophthalmopathy. Both conserved end residues are trimmed from each CDR3. D genes are given only for firm matches.

v_gene: TRBV12-5
d_gene: .
CDR3aa: ASGLSGDYGYT

v_gene: TRBV6-1
d_gene: .
CDR3aa: ASSEVSINYGYT

v_gene: TRBV6-1
d_gene: .
CDR3aa: ASTTLNEQF

v_gene: TRBV7-9
d_gene: .
CDR3aa: ASSLRVGGATDTQY

v_gene: TRBV11-2
d_gene: TRBD1
CDR3aa: ASSLGSGGPGGKNIQY

v_gene: TRBV6-1
d_gene: .
CDR3aa: ASNTRRSTDTQY

v_gene: TRBV12-3/TRBV12-4
d_gene: .
CDR3aa: ASSFNGFQPQH

v_gene: TRBV2
d_gene: .
CDR3aa: ASLHEAHLNEQF

v_gene: TRBV19
d_gene: .
CDR3aa: ASKDPTSGNTIY

v_gene: TRBV3-1
d_gene: .
CDR3aa: ASSQTGVRNTEAF

v_gene: TRBV20-1
d_gene: .
CDR3aa: SARDTNLAF

v_gene: TRBV3-1
d_gene: TRBD1
CDR3aa: ASSQDPTGYGNQPQH

v_gene: TRBV6-1
d_gene: TRBD2
CDR3aa: ASSYSGGADEQF

v_gene: TRBV5-1
d_gene: .
CDR3aa: ASSLEAGAVIDGYT

v_gene: TRBV5-5
d_gene: TRBD2
CDR3aa: ASSLGTSGYEQY

v_gene: TRBV7-3
d_gene: .
CDR3aa: ASIIEGGNTEAF

v_gene: TRBV18
d_gene: .
CDR3aa: ASSQGTNEKLV

v_gene: TRBV28
d_gene: .
CDR3aa: ASSSSIYEQY

v_gene: TRBV28
d_gene: .
CDR3aa: ASSVIRKGAF

v_gene: TRBV19
d_gene: .
CDR3aa: ASSITGNTEAF

v_gene: TRBV24-1
d_gene: .
CDR3aa: ATRGAVNTEAF

v_gene: TRBV6-1
d_gene: TRBD2
CDR3aa: ASSETSGRTKNIQY

v_gene: TRBV5-1
d_gene: .
CDR3aa: ASSLAISHNEQF

v_gene: TRBV3-1
d_gene: .
CDR3aa: ASSPTDSPNQPQH

v_gene: TRBV25-1
d_gene: .
CDR3aa: ASREGIGVLETQY

v_gene: TRBV19
d_gene: TRBD2
CDR3aa: ASSAGGGPHLYEQY

v_gene: TRBV4-1
d_gene: .
CDR3aa: ASSQELAIPGTQY

v_gene: TRBV13
d_gene: .
CDR3aa: ASSQQGLTPYNEQF

v_gene: TRBV11-3
d_gene: .
CDR3aa: ASSSKTRTGELF

v_gene: TRBV5-1
d_gene: .
CDR3aa: ASSFMKTQY

v_gene: TRBV20-1
d_gene: .
CDR3aa: SAVLTSGNTIY